The 10 T cell receptor beta chains below all came from one sample that was sequenced in a study of cytomegalovirus exposure and HLA in healthy donors. The PCR ran on 60 Vbeta and 13 Jbeta primers. The table came from immunoSEQ multiplex PCR; TCRdb's copy has only in-frame clones and leaves some out. The sample comprises some 170,000 clones, approximately 9.5% of which are singletons, and 1% to 1.5% rests with the top ten. The specimen sequenced was PBMCs. These receptors originate from a woman in her 30s in good health and CMV-seropositive.

This clone was observed a handful of times. The chain employs TRBV5-1 and TRBJ1-2; D remains unclear. Between the trimmed V and J ends, which lost 1 base and 4 bases, there was a span of 14 bases. The germline CDR1 and CDR2 sequences are SGHRS and YFSETQ. This CDR3 contains 15 residues. CDR3 residues: CASSLRQTGGYGYTF. CDR3 coding DNA: TGCGCCAGCAGCTTGAGGCAGACGGGAGGCTATGGCTACACCTTC.

CDR3 DNA sequence: TGTGCCAGCAGGACAGGAAATGGCTACACCTTC. This gives the protein CASRTGNGYTF. The genes are TRBV2 and TRBJ1-2; tentatively, D is TRBD1 (6 bases). Deletions cut 6 bases from V and 6 bases from J, with 8 bases between. CDR1 and CDR2 (germline): SNHLY, FYNNEI. The CDR3 length is 11 residues.

Only a few counts were recorded for this clone. The V and J genes are TRBV30 and TRBJ2-6; D is perhaps TRBD1 (7 bases). Germline values: CDR1 GTSNPN, CDR2 SVGIG (reference sequence). The CDR3 covers 20 residues. V was trimmed by 8 bases and J by 0 bases, leaving 29 bases between them. CDR3 region: CALRTDRGRGRYSGANVLTF. CDR3 DNA sequence: TGTGCCCTAAGGACAGATCGGGGCAGGGGGAGGTACTCTGGGGCCAACGTCCTGACTTTC.

This clone has only a few counts. The chain employs TRBV5-6 and TRBJ2-7; 10 bases are a match to TRBD1. The CDR3 loop spans 15 amino acids. The germline CDR1 and CDR2 sequences are SGHDT and YYEEEE. The J segment lost 4 bases and the V segment lost 2 bases, leaving 6 bases of the junction unmatched. The CDR3 bases are TGTGCCAGCAGCTTTGGACAGGGGGACTGGTACGAGCAGTACTTC. Its protein is CASSFGQGDWYEQYF.

The table lists this clone with a few counts. This rearrangement joins TRBV6-6 to TRBJ2-4; D may be TRBD2 (5 bases). V was pared by 3 bases and J by 0 bases, with 9 bases between. This CDR3 spans 15 amino acids. Germline CDR1 and CDR2: MNHNY and SVGAGI (reference sequence). DNA for the CDR3: TGTGCCAGCAGTTATACTGGACTAGCCAAAAACATTCAGTACTTC. Its protein is CASSYTGLAKNIQYF.

This chain links TRBV29-1 with TRBJ2-5; 10 bases are shared with TRBD1. Germline trimming cut 7 bases from V and 5 bases from J; bases unmatched to any gene: 10. Germline CDR1 reads SQVTM; CDR2 reads ANQGSEA. This CDR3 region has 14 residues. The CDR3 bases are TGCAGCGCTACCGCCGGGACAGGGGAGGAGACCCAGTACTTC. Translated, it gives CSATAGTGEETQYF.

This clone was detected a few times. The gene calls are TRBV29-1 and TRBJ2-4; no firm D call. The CDR3 has 13 residues. Germline CDR1 reads SQVTM; CDR2 reads ANQGSEA. V was clipped by 0 bases and J by 4 bases, with 7 bases between them. The CDR3 reads CSVEDLRKNIQYF. CDR3 bases: TGCAGCGTTGAAGATCTGAGGAAAAACATTCAGTACTTC.

This chain links TRBV7-6 with TRBJ2-2; TRBD2 matches at 10 bases. CDR1 and CDR2 from the germline V gene are SGHVS and FNYEAQ. The CDR3 sequence is 15 residues long. V lost 8 bases to trimming and J lost 3 bases; unmatched junction nucleotides: 6. CDR3 sequence: CASGRSGRHTGELFF. DNA for the CDR3: TGTGCCAGCGGGCGTAGCGGGAGGCACACCGGGGAGCTGTTTTTT.

This clone has just a few counts. The CDR3, as DNA: TGTGCCAGCAGCATTGAGCGGGGGTGGGATGGCTACACCTTC. Its protein product is CASSIERGWDGYTF. The chain is built from TRBV5-4 and TRBJ1-2; tentative D call: TRBD1 (5 bases). Germline CDR1 is SGHNT and CDR2 is YYREEE (reference sequence). This CDR3 comprises 14 residues. V was trimmed by 4 bases and J by 6 bases, leaving 16 bases between them.

This clone was observed a few times. The rearrangement joins TRBV5-1 to TRBJ2-1, with 7 bases aligning to TRBD2. J gave up 3 bases and V 3 bases, and 12 bases lay outside the gene matches. Looked up from germline, CDR1 is SGHRS and CDR2 is YFSETQ. The length of the CDR3 is 17 residues. CDR3 DNA: TGCGCCAGCAGCTCCTTGGGACTACTAAATAGCTACAATGAGCAGTTCTTC. It translates to CASSSLGLLNSYNEQFF.